These T cell receptor beta chains were read from a single sample in a study of Graves' ophthalmopathy and Graves' hyperthyroidism. TCRdb re-derived calls from the multiplex PCR reads in MiXCR, one entry per CDR3 protein. The data hold 230,000 or so distinct CDR3 sequences, with 40% to 50% observed a single time. What was sequenced was peripheral blood. Receptor source: an adult man with Graves' ophthalmopathy. CDR3s include the opening cysteine and the closing phenylalanine or tryptophan. D genes are given only for firm matches. Clone size is not always given. Where it is, it says once, few, many or a class for expanded clones.

CDR3 protein	CDR3 DNA	J gene	D gene	clone size	V gene
CASSEFSGRATGELFF	TGTGCCAGCAGTGAGTTTTCAGGGAGAGCAACCGGGGAGCTGTTTTTT	TRBJ2-2	-	-	TRBV25-1
CAVGDRPYEQYF	TGTGCCGTCGGGGACAGGCCCTACGAGCAGTACTTC	TRBJ2-7	TRBD1	-	TRBV10-3
CASSYGTRHTGELFF	TGTGCCAGCAGTTACGGAACCCGGCACACCGGGGAGCTGTTTTTT	TRBJ2-2	-	-	TRBV10-3
CASSEGRLYQETQYF	TGTGCCAGCAGTGAAGGTCGGTTATACCAAGAGACCCAGTACTTC	TRBJ2-5	-	few	TRBV6-5
CSAPPSGYPYEQYF	TGCAGTGCCCCACCCTCAGGGTATCCCTACGAGCAGTACTTC	TRBJ2-7	-	-	TRBV20-1
CSARDTGTGNTIYF	TGCAGTGCTAGAGATACGGGGACTGGAAACACCATATATTTT	TRBJ1-3	-	-	TRBV20-1
CASKPGLAGGHEQYF	TGTGCCAGTAAACCGGGACTAGCGGGAGGCCACGAGCAGTACTTC	TRBJ2-7	TRBD2	-	TRBV19
CASSAGGPPQETQYF	TGTGCCAGCAGTGCGGGAGGCCCACCCCAAGAGACCCAGTACTTC	TRBJ2-5	TRBD2	-	TRBV7-3
CSAPKGVGTEAFF	TGCAGTGCCCCCAAGGGGGTGGGGACTGAAGCTTTCTTT	TRBJ1-1	-	-	TRBV20-1
CASSNFYRDDNGYTF	TGTGCCAGTAGTAACTTTTACCGGGACGACAATGGCTACACCTTC	TRBJ1-2	-	-	TRBV7-9
CSVVPQGWGTEAFF	TGCAGCGTTGTACCCCAGGGTTGGGGGACTGAAGCTTTCTTT	TRBJ1-1	-	once	TRBV29-1
CASSSDPRKPYEQYF	TGTGCCAGCAGCTCGGACCCCCGTAAGCCCTACGAGCAGTACTTC	TRBJ2-7	-	-	TRBV9
CSARDGYMNTEAFF	TGCAGTGCTAGAGATGGTTACATGAACACTGAAGCTTTCTTT	TRBJ1-1	-	-	TRBV20-1
CSSRLAGEGEQYF	TGCAGCTCTCGACTAGCGGGGGAGGGCGAGCAGTACTTC	TRBJ2-7	TRBD2	-	TRBV29-1
CASSPGSSNYGYTF	TGTGCCAGCAGTCCAGGGAGCTCAAACTATGGCTACACCTTC	TRBJ1-2	-	-	TRBV5-6
CASSPQGGKLFF	TGTGCCAGCAGCCCCCAGGGCGGAAAACTGTTTTTT	TRBJ1-4	-	few	TRBV7-9
CASSYSAGGGSGANVLTF	TGTGCCAGCAGTTACTCGGCAGGGGGAGGGTCTGGGGCCAACGTCCTGACTTTC	TRBJ2-6	-	-	TRBV6-5
CASSLETGQGNTEAFF	TGTGCCAGCAGCTTAGAAACTGGACAGGGGAACACTGAAGCTTTCTTT	TRBJ1-1	TRBD1	few	TRBV7-9
CASSTGAGSGANVLTF	TGTGCCAGCAGCACGGGGGCGGGGTCTGGGGCCAACGTCCTGACTTTC	TRBJ2-6	-	many	TRBV7-3
CASSLEGRQNTEAFF	TGTGCCAGCAGTTTAGAGGGACGGCAGAACACTGAAGCTTTCTTT	TRBJ1-1	-	-	TRBV6-6
CSARGDPTGTYGYTF	TGCAGTGCTAGAGGGGACCCGACAGGAACCTATGGCTACACCTTC	TRBJ1-2	-	-	TRBV20-1
CSVVGQGEEQYF	TGCAGCGTTGTGGGACAGGGTGAAGAGCAGTACTTC	TRBJ2-7	TRBD1	many	TRBV29-1
CASGQGGINEQYF	TGCGCCAGTGGACAGGGGGGTATCAACGAGCAGTACTTC	TRBJ2-7	TRBD1	-	TRBV10-2
CASSIAGGFYGYTF	TGTGCCAGCAGTATTGCAGGGGGCTTCTATGGCTACACCTTC	TRBJ1-2	TRBD1	-	TRBV27